This TCR beta chain was obtained from a study of blood T cell repertoires in COVID-19. Study as a whole: The origin of the acute and convalescent COVID-19 samples was the United States, Italy and Spain.

Germline trimming cut 3 bases from V and 5 bases from J; bases unmatched to any gene: 7. The CDR3 consists of 15 residues. The germline gives CDR1 MNHNS, CDR2 SASEGT. Clones were read by immunoSEQ multiplex PCR, and TCRdb kept only the in-frame ones, dropping some. This table holds some 200,000 clones, about nine tenths found once. The chain uses TRBV6-1 and TRBJ1-5; 7 nucleotides match TRBD1. The source of this sequence is a young woman who had recovered from COVID-19. Material for sequencing was PBMCs or T cells enriched from blood (not recorded which). The CDR3 DNA reads TGTGCCAGCAGTGAGACACAGGGGAGCCATCAGCCCCAGCATTTT. Translating gives CASSETQGSHQPQHF.